A single sample gave rise to the 27 T cell receptor beta chains below, sequenced in a study of response to subunit inactivated influenza vaccine. TCRdb re-called the RT-PCR reads with MiXCR, one entry per CDR3 protein. The sample includes about 540,000 distinct CDR3 sequences, roughly 25% seen only once; the top ten take 2.5% to 3%. Another study also made use of these data, one on T cells expressing NK-cell markers. From that report: Researchers built TCR beta cDNA using 5'RACE template switching with UMIs.

The source was CD4+ T cells sorted from PBMCs, collected approximately 12 days after vaccination. The receptors were gathered from a man aged 50-60 years who received an inactivated influenza vaccine.

The sample holds many counts of this clonotype. The chain links TRBV10-2 to TRBJ2-7; TRBD1 matches at 8 bases. Germline V gene data show CDR1 as WSHSY and CDR2 as SAAADI. The CDR3 totals 15 residues. The junction had 3 bases not matched to a gene; V was cut back by 0 bases and J by 2 bases. The CDR3 sequence is CASSESNRGTYEQYF. The DNA for the CDR3 is TGCGCCAGCAGTGAGTCAAACAGGGGGACCTACGAGCAGTACTTC.

The genes are TRBV28 and TRBJ1-4; 7 positions match TRBD1. The CDR3 sequence is 14 residues long. The germline V gene has CDR1 MDHEN and CDR2 SYDVKM. V dropped 9 bases and J dropped 9; count of bases not matched to a gene: 13. The CDR3 bases are TGTGCCAGTACCGCGATAGGGGGCGTGCAAAAACTGTTTTTT. Encoded protein: CASTAIGGVQKLFF.

This clonotype was observed a single time. V is TRBV19 and J is TRBJ2-7; tentatively, D is TRBD1 or TRBD2 (5 bases each). The CDR3 spans 13 residues. V was cut by 3 bases and J by 5 bases, with 11 bases left in between. Germline CDR1 is LNHDA and CDR2 is SQIVND (reference sequence). This CDR3 is CASSILGTHEQYF. The CDR3 bases are TGTGCCAGTAGTATCTTAGGGACCCACGAGCAGTACTTC.

The rearrangement uses TRBV18 and TRBJ2-1; unclear D gene. The germline V gene encodes CDR1 KGHSH and CDR2 LQKENI. The CDR3 extends over 16 amino acids. V was trimmed by 0 bases and J by 0 bases, leaving 9 bases between them. The CDR3 region has the DNA TGTGCCAGCTCACCACCGCAGGCAAGCTCCTACAATGAGCAGTTCTTC. Its translation is CASSPPQASSYNEQFF.

The chain employs TRBV20-1 and TRBJ2-3; D might be TRBD2 (7 bases). The germline V and J ends were trimmed by 4 bases and 2 bases, with 16 bases remaining between them. The V gene's germline CDR1 is DFQATT and CDR2 SNEGSKA (reference sequence). The CDR3 runs 15 residues. This CDR3 reads CSATSGGGDTDTQYF. The CDR3 nucleotides read TGCAGTGCTACTTCGGGGGGCGGTGACACAGATACGCAGTATTTT.

In its sample, this clonotype was seen a few times. The genes are TRBV4-1 and TRBJ2-3; D unresolved. The V gene lost 2 bases and the J gene lost 0 bases, with 6 bases spanning the gap. CDR1 is MGHRA, CDR2 YSYEKL, per germline. The CDR3 consists of 14 residues. CDR3 sequence reads: CASSQPTSTDTQYF. The CDR3 nucleotides are TGCGCCAGCAGCCAACCGACAAGCACAGATACGCAGTATTTT.

The gene calls are TRBV27 and TRBJ1-6, with D uncertain. Germline CDR1 MNHEY, CDR2 SMNVEV (reference sequence). V lost 4 bases and J 10 bases, leaving 11 bases between the germline ends. The CDR3 is made up of 13 amino acids. The CDR3 region is CASSSLLRSPLHF. The CDR3 nucleotides are TGTGCCAGCAGTTCCCTCCTCCGCTCACCCCTCCACTTT.

The CDR3 DNA follows: TGTGCCAGCAGTGGACACGAAACCGGACTAGCGGCCTACAATGAGCAGTTCTTC. This sequence encodes CASSGHETGLAAYNEQFF. This sequence joins TRBV6-1 and TRBJ2-1; 10 bases are shared with TRBD2. CDR3 length: 18 residues. Germline CDR1 reads MNHNS; CDR2 reads SASEGT. The ends lost 4 bases at V and 2 bases at J; junction bases unmatched: 11.

This clonotype was seen a handful of times. The V gene is TRBV29-1, the J gene TRBJ2-2; D is undetermined. The length of the CDR3 is 14 residues. Trimming cost V 7 bases and J 2 bases, with 14 bases left between them. The germline CDR1 and CDR2 sequences are SQVTM and ANQGSEA. The CDR3 region has the DNA TGCAGCGCCGAACGCGACACTAACACCGGGGAGCTGTTTTTT. Amino acids: CSAERDTNTGELFF.

The genes are TRBV20-1 and TRBJ1-5, with 8 bases matching TRBD1. The V and J ends lost 5 bases and 3 bases, in that order; junction bases with no gene match: 6. CDR3 length: 14 residues. From germline, CDR1 is DFQATT and CDR2 SNEGSKA (reference sequence). CDR3: CSARQGQTNQPQHF. DNA of the CDR3: TGCAGTGCTCGACAGGGGCAGACCAATCAGCCCCAGCATTTT.

The chain links TRBV5-1 to TRBJ1-1; D not resolved. The CDR3 is 17 amino acids. V was clipped by 2 bases and J by 3 bases, with 20 bases between them. Per the germline V gene, CDR1 is SGHRS and CDR2 is YFSETQ. Here the CDR3 reads CASSLGGWAVGDTEAFF. In nucleotides, the CDR3 is TGCGCCAGCAGCTTAGGTGGTTGGGCAGTCGGGGACACTGAAGCTTTCTTT.

The chain carries TRBV5-1 and TRBJ1-6, with 7 nucleotides matching TRBD1. There are 16 residues in the CDR3. With V trimmed by 4 bases and J by 10 bases, 14 bases remained unmatched. Germline V gene data show CDR1 as SGHRS and CDR2 as YFSETQ. The CDR3 spells CASSGGTATVSSPLHF. CDR3 DNA: TGCGCCAGCAGCGGAGGGACAGCTACTGTTAGCTCACCCCTCCACTTT.

V usage is TRBV6-2 or TRBV6-3 and J usage is TRBJ2-7, with a tentative D call TRBD2 (5 bases). Trimming stripped 2 bases from V and 3 bases from J, with 14 bases between. CDR1 is MNHEY and CDR2 is SVGEGT in the germline V gene. The CDR3 sequence is 15 residues long. The CDR3 reads CASSYDPSTFYEQYF. Here the CDR3 DNA reads TGTGCCAGCAGTTACGACCCTAGCACGTTCTACGAGCAGTACTTC.

This chain joins TRBV7-9 and TRBJ1-2, with 8 bases fitting TRBD1. Germline CDR1 SEHNR, CDR2 FQNEAQ (reference sequence). V shed 4 bases and J 8 bases; nucleotides not matched to a gene: 9. The CDR3 runs to 14 residues. For the CDR3, the DNA is TGTGCCAGCAGCTCAGTAAGGACAGGGAGCGGCTACACCTTC. Translation: CASSSVRTGSGYTF.

This clonotype occurred many times. V is TRBV12-3 or TRBV12-4 and J is TRBJ1-5; no firm D call. The CDR3 has 13 residues. Trimming pared 6 bases from V and 1 base from J, leaving 7 bases between. CDR3 loop: CASSLTSNQPQHF. CDR3 DNA: TGTGCCAGCAGCTTGACGAGCAATCAGCCCCAGCATTTT.

This clonotype was found a few times. V is TRBV7-2 and J is TRBJ2-4; 7 bases are a match to TRBD1. Looked up from germline, CDR1 is SGHTA and CDR2 is FQGNSA. The CDR3 has 17 residues. V dropped 0 bases and J dropped 3; count of bases not matched to a gene: 8. The CDR3 loop is CASSLAGGDLGKNIQYF. Written as DNA, the CDR3 is TGTGCCAGCAGCTTAGCAGGGGGCGATTTAGGCAAAAACATTCAGTACTTC.

Only one count was recorded for this clonotype. The chain joins TRBV29-1 to TRBJ2-1, with 8 bases matching TRBD1. The J segment lost 6 bases and the V segment lost 0 bases, leaving 7 bases of the junction unmatched. The CDR3 contains 15 residues. Germline V gives CDR1 SQVTM, CDR2 ANQGSEA. The CDR3 loop reads CSVEETGDPFNEQFF. In DNA form, the CDR3 reads TGCAGCGTTGAAGAGACAGGGGACCCCTTCAATGAGCAGTTCTTC.

The chain employs TRBV18 and TRBJ2-2; 7 bases map to TRBD1. Germline V gene sequence: CDR1 KGHSH, CDR2 LQKENI. Trimming cost V 5 bases and J 2 bases; bases outside gene matches: 8. There are 16 residues in the CDR3. As DNA, the CDR3 is TGTGCCAGCTCATCCAGACAGGGCCCCAACACCGGGGAGCTGTTTTTT. Its protein product is CASSSRQGPNTGELFF.

This clonotype has only a few counts. This chain uses TRBV4-2 with TRBJ2-5, with 11 bases fitting TRBD2. Germline V lookup: CDR1 LGHNA, CDR2 YNFKEQ. This CDR3 comprises 18 residues. The V segment lost 4 bases and the J segment 4 bases; nucleotides outside the gene matches: 14. In nucleotides, the CDR3 is TGTGCCAGCAGCCCGCCGGTACTAGCGGGGGCCCCTACAGAGACCCAGTACTTC. Its protein is CASSPPVLAGAPTETQYF.

This clonotype was observed a few times. In DNA form, the CDR3 reads TGTGCCAGCAGCGCCAACCCTCACTACGAGCAGTACTTC. Encoded protein: CASSANPHYEQYF. This chain connects TRBV9 to TRBJ2-7; D is ambiguous. There are 13 residues in the CDR3. The germline CDR1 and CDR2 sequences are SGDLS and YYNGEE. Trimming pared 3 bases from V and 3 bases from J, leaving 10 bases between.

The V call is TRBV5-1, the J call TRBJ2-1; a possible D gene is TRBD2 (5 bases). Per the germline V gene, CDR1 is SGHRS and CDR2 is YFSETQ. Trimming removed 7 bases from V and 4 bases from J, with 15 bases in between. The CDR3 totals 14 residues. This CDR3 reads CASVRDNSYNEQFF. Here the CDR3 DNA reads TGCGCCAGCGTCCGGGATAACTCGTACAATGAGCAGTTCTTC.

This clonotype was detected only a few times. The chain combines TRBV7-2 with TRBJ2-7, with TRBD2 identical over 11 bases. Germline CDR1 is SGHTA and CDR2 is FQGNSA. Trimming cost V 2 bases and J 0 bases; bases outside gene matches: 6. This CDR3 has 17 amino acids. In DNA, the CDR3 is TGTGCCAGCAGCTTATTTTCTAGCGGGGGGAACTCCTACGAGCAGTACTTC. Translating it yields CASSLFSSGGNSYEQYF.

The chain carries TRBV7-9 and TRBJ2-2; 9 nucleotides line up with TRBD1. The trim removed 8 bases at V and 6 bases at J, leaving 16 bases unmatched. Germline CDR1 reads SEHNR; CDR2 reads FQNEAQ (reference sequence). The CDR3 loop spans 17 amino acids. CDR3 sequence: CASYRGTGNYWPGELFF. CDR3 sequence (DNA): TGTGCCAGCTATCGGGGGACAGGGAACTATTGGCCCGGGGAGCTGTTTTTT.

In this sample, this clonotype turned up a few times. The chain is built from TRBV28 and TRBJ2-3; possible D gene TRBD1, 6 bases. Trimming stripped 2 bases from V and 4 bases from J, with 22 bases between. Per the germline V gene, CDR1 is MDHEN and CDR2 is SYDVKM. The CDR3 totals 18 residues. In DNA form, the CDR3 reads TGTGCCAGCAGTTTACCGATACAGGGCATGCGGATCGCAGATACGCAGTATTTT. It encodes CASSLPIQGMRIADTQYF.

This clonotype was observed a handful of times. V and J are TRBV28 and TRBJ2-3; D is unresolved. Trimming left V 6 bases short and J 2 bases short, with 9 bases between. The CDR3 runs 13 residues. The germline CDR1 and CDR2 sequences are MDHEN and SYDVKM. The CDR3 sequence is CASSHQYTDTQYF. CDR3 DNA sequence: TGTGCCAGCAGCCATCAATACACAGATACGCAGTATTTT.

This clonotype was seen once. The genes are TRBV28 and TRBJ2-7; D uncertain. The CDR3 is made up of 14 amino acids. Germline V gene data show CDR1 as MDHEN and CDR2 as SYDVKM. This chain's CDR3 is CASFGPRRPYEQYF. CDR3 bases: TGTGCTTCCTTCGGGCCGCGGCGCCCCTACGAGCAGTACTTC.

The gene calls are TRBV13 and TRBJ2-7; D is possibly TRBD1 (6 bases). Trimming removed 5 bases from V and 0 bases from J, with 11 bases in between. CDR1 and CDR2 (germline): PRHDT, FYEKMQ (reference sequence). This CDR3 spans 14 amino acids. In nucleotides, the CDR3 is TGTGCCAGCAGCATACAGGGCGTCTCCTACGAGCAGTACTTC. Protein sequence: CASSIQGVSYEQYF.